These 32 T cell receptor beta chains originate from one sample sequenced in a study of T cell changes during pregnancy in multiple sclerosis. The protocol was immunoSEQ multiplex PCR, while the TCRdb copy is restricted to in-frame clones and leaves out a portion. The table includes 9,500 to 12,000 clones, 84% detected once. The sequences come from CD8+ T cells from peripheral blood mononuclear cells, collected after pregnancy. All receptors derive from a female donor in good health, enrolled as a control in a pregnancy study.

The rearrangement joins TRBV2 to TRBJ1-6; 9 bases are shared with TRBD1. The length of the CDR3 is 15 residues. V dropped 4 bases and J dropped 3; count of bases not matched to a gene: 1. CDR1 SNHLY and CDR2 FYNNEI come from the germline V gene. The CDR3 sequence: CASSGTGDYNSPLHF. As DNA, the CDR3 is TGTGCCAGCAGTGGGACAGGGGACTATAATTCACCCCTCCACTTT. The whole variable domain, remainder taken from reference TRBV2 and TRBJ1-6, is EPEVTQTPSHQVTQMGQEVILRCVPISNHLYFYWYRQILGQKVEFLVSFYNNEISEKSEIFDDQFSVERPDGSNFTLKIRSTKLEDSAMYFCASSGTGDYNSPLHFGNGTRLTVT.

This clone was seen only a few times. Sequence at one end of the junction differs from germline and may be a read error. The rearrangement links TRBV7-7 to TRBJ2-2; D gene uncertain. This CDR3 is built from 14 residues. CDR1 and CDR2 (germline): SSHAT, FNYEAQ (reference sequence). The CDR3 coding sequence is TGTGCTAGCAGCCCCCTGGTCGGGACCGGGGAGCTGTTTTTT. Protein: CASSPLVGTGELFF.

The genes are TRBV4-3 and TRBJ2-6; 7 nucleotides match TRBD1. The CDR3 covers 16 residues. Trimming took 3 bases from V and 0 from J; bases not matched to a gene: 2. Germline CDR1 LGHNA, CDR2 YSLEER. CDR3 sequence reads: CASSHDRASGANVLTF. The CDR3 nucleotides read TGCGCCAGCAGCCATGACAGGGCCTCTGGGGCCAACGTCCTGACTTTC.

The chain recombines TRBV11-2 with TRBJ1-2; D call uncertain. CDR1 is SGHAT, CDR2 FQNNGV, per germline. V shed 1 base and J shed 4 bases, with 19 bases lying between them. This CDR3 is built from 17 residues. The CDR3 DNA is TGTGCCAGCAGCTTAGCCCGGATTAGCCCACTAGGCTATGGCTACACCTTC. This translates into CASSLARISPLGYGYTF. The full variable domain, completed using reference TRBV11-2 and TRBJ1-2, is EAGVAQSPRYKIIEKRQSVAFWCNPISGHATLYWYQQILGQGPKLLIQFQNNGVVDDSQLPKDRFSAERLKGVDSTLKIQPAKLEDSAVYLCASSLARISPLGYGYTFGSGTRLTVV.

Points on this clone: The sample carries other DNA sequences with the same CDR3. This chain uses TRBV6-5 with TRBJ2-7, with TRBD1 identical over 8 bases. V lost 6 bases, J lost 0 bases, and 4 bases stayed unmatched. CDR1 is MNHEY, CDR2 SVGAGI, per germline. The CDR3 is made up of 14 amino acids. The chain's CDR3 is CASSPGTGSYEQYF. CDR3 in DNA: TGTGCCAGCAGCCCCGGGACAGGCTCCTACGAGCAGTACTTC.

The chain combines TRBV9 with TRBJ1-4, with D hard to call. With 4 bases removed from V and 10 bases from J, the gap between germline ends came to 20 bases. Per germline, CDR1 SGDLS and CDR2 YYNGEE. The CDR3 runs 15 residues. DNA of the CDR3: TGTGCCAGCAGCTATCCTCCCGGGGTCCGTGGAAAACTGTTTTTT. It specifies CASSYPPGVRGKLFF.

The sample holds a few counts of this clone. This chain connects TRBV30 to TRBJ2-7; D gene uncertain. V lost 0 bases and J lost 4, with 7 bases in between. This CDR3 has 12 residues. Germline assignment: CDR1 GTSNPN and CDR2 SVGIG (reference sequence). CDR3 loop: CAWSVSLYEQYF. The DNA of the CDR3 is TGTGCCTGGAGTGTTAGTTTGTACGAGCAGTACTTC.

V usage is TRBV11-2 and J usage is TRBJ2-2; 7 positions agree with TRBD1. The trim removed 2 bases at V and 9 bases at J, leaving 12 bases unmatched. The length of the CDR3 is 16 residues. CDR1 is SGHAT and CDR2 is FQNNGV in the germline V gene. The CDR3 DNA reads TGTGCCAGCAGCTTAACGGTGACAGGGTTCCGGAGGGAGCTGTTTTTT. Protein: CASSLTVTGFRRELFF.

This clone showed up just a few times. The gene calls are TRBV7-3 and TRBJ2-7; the match to TRBD2 covers 8 bases. V gave up 2 bases and J gave up 2 bases; unmatched junction bases: 5. The CDR3 covers 15 residues. Per the germline V gene, CDR1 is SGHTA and CDR2 is FQGTGA. CDR3 amino acids: CASSLGAGGPYEQYF. The CDR3 DNA reads as TGTGCCAGCAGCTTAGGGGCGGGAGGCCCCTACGAGCAGTACTTC.

This chain joins TRBV7-2 and TRBJ2-4, with D perhaps matching TRBD1 (5 bases). The CDR3 sequence is 16 residues long. The germline CDR1 and CDR2 sequences are SGHTA and FQGNSA. V gave up 2 bases and J gave up 8 bases, with 19 bases separating them. The DNA of the CDR3 is TGTGCCAGCAGCTTAAGGCCTGGGCAGGGTCGAGACATTCAGTACTTC. Protein: CASSLRPGQGRDIQYF.

The V and J genes are TRBV29-1 and TRBJ2-1, with D uncertain. This CDR3 is 11 amino acids long. Germline V CDR1 and CDR2: SQVTM, ANQGSEA. Trimming shortened V by 3 bases and J by 12 bases, and 12 bases separated the two germline ends. The CDR3 nucleotides read TGCAGCGTTGAGAGGTCTTGGTGGCAGTTCTTC. Its protein is CSVERSWWQFF.

The rearrangement joins TRBV27 to TRBJ2-7; the match to TRBD1 covers 10 bases. CDR1 and CDR2 (germline): MNHEY, SMNVEV (reference sequence). The CDR3 extends over 12 amino acids. Trimming took 8 bases from V and 5 from J; bases not matched to a gene: 3. DNA for the CDR3: TGTGCCAGCCAGACAGGGGGCAACGAGCAGTACTTC. Its translation is CASQTGGNEQYF.

This clone ranks as large. The rearrangement links TRBV6-4 to TRBJ2-5, with D possibly being TRBD2 (6 bases). CDR3 length: 13 residues. V lost 2 bases, J lost 2 bases, and 6 bases lay in between. Germline V gene lookup returns CDR1 MRHNA and CDR2 SNTAGT. The CDR3 bases are TGTGCCAGCAGTGACGGGACTCAAGAGACCCAGTACTTC. It is translated as CASSDGTQETQYF.

CDR3: CASSDTVNTEAFF. The CDR3 nucleotides read TGTGCCAGTAGCGACACCGTGAACACTGAAGCTTTCTTT. The chain has TRBV19 and TRBJ1-1, with D unresolved. With 6 bases removed from V and 0 bases from J, the gap between germline ends came to 8 bases. Germline CDR1 LNHDA, CDR2 SQIVND (reference sequence). The CDR3 is 13 amino acids.

The V and J genes are TRBV10-3 and TRBJ2-3, with a tentative D call TRBD2 (6 bases). Trimming removed 2 bases from V and 4 bases from J, with 10 bases in between. Germline CDR1 and CDR2: ENHRY and SYGVKD. The CDR3 is made up of 14 amino acids. The CDR3 reads CAISEVLAPDTQYF. CDR3 in DNA: TGTGCCATCAGTGAGGTACTAGCTCCAGATACGCAGTATTTT.

The chain couples TRBV11-2 to TRBJ1-5; D is uncertain. CDR1 is SGHAT and CDR2 is FQNNGV in the germline V gene. V dropped 8 bases and J dropped 4 bases, with 9 bases sitting between them. CDR3 length equals 12 residues. In DNA, the CDR3 is TGTGCCAGCTCTACCGAAAATCAGCCCCAGCATTTT. Its protein product is CASSTENQPQHF. Looking up the rest from reference TRBV11-2 and TRBJ1-5 gives the full variable domain: EAGVAQSPRYKIIEKRQSVAFWCNPISGHATLYWYQQILGQGPKLLIQFQNNGVVDDSQLPKDRFSAERLKGVDSTLKIQPAKLEDSAVYLCASSTENQPQHFGDGTRLSIL.

The V and J genes are TRBV6-5 and TRBJ2-2; D not resolved. This CDR3 has 15 residues. V dropped 0 bases and J dropped 7 bases, with 12 bases sitting between them. Per the germline V gene, CDR1 is MNHEY and CDR2 is SVGAGI. CDR3 in DNA: TGTGCCAGCAGTTACTCCGGGTTCATGGGCGGGGAGCTGTTTTTT. This codes for CASSYSGFMGGELFF.

The genes are TRBV28 and TRBJ2-1; tentative D call: TRBD2 (6 bases). This CDR3 contains 14 residues. The V gene lost 4 bases and the J gene lost 4 bases, with 11 bases spanning the gap. The germline V gene encodes CDR1 MDHEN and CDR2 SYDVKM. CDR3 DNA sequence: TGTGCCAGCAGTTCGGGACTGGAGTACAATGAGCAGTTCTTC. As protein: CASSSGLEYNEQFF.

The CDR3 sequence is CASSEVPGQGGYEQYF. DNA for the CDR3: TGTGCCAGCAGTGAAGTCCCGGGACAGGGTGGATACGAGCAGTACTTC. The V and J genes are TRBV6-1 and TRBJ2-7; 9 positions agree with TRBD1. Per the germline V gene, CDR1 is MNHNS and CDR2 is SASEGT. After removal of 1 base from V and 4 bases from J, the junction contained 8 bases not matched to a gene. The CDR3 length is 16 residues.

This chain uses TRBV19 with TRBJ1-2; the match to TRBD1 covers 9 bases. CDR1 LNHDA and CDR2 SQIVND come from the germline V gene (reference sequence). This CDR3 is built from 12 residues. With 2 bases clipped from V and 11 bases from J, the junction kept 3 bases outside the gene matches. CDR3 loop: CASSIWTGEYTF. The CDR3 DNA reads TGTGCCAGTAGTATATGGACAGGGGAGTACACCTTC.

This clone is classed as medium-sized (0.01 to 0.1%). The chain's CDR3 is CASSVASGEYNEQFF. The CDR3 nucleotides are TGTGCCAGCAGTGTGGCTAGCGGGGAGTACAATGAGCAGTTCTTC. The chain recombines TRBV6-4 with TRBJ2-1; TRBD2 matches 9 bases. Trimming at V came to 4 bases and at J to 4 bases, leaving 5 bases not matched to a gene. This CDR3 region has 15 residues. Germline CDR1 reads MRHNA; CDR2 reads SNTAGT.

V usage is TRBV6-5 and J usage is TRBJ1-5; D is ambiguous. The V gene lost 5 bases and the J gene lost 7 bases, with 12 bases spanning the gap. Germline lookup yields CDR1 MNHEY and CDR2 SVGAGI. This CDR3 contains 13 residues. This CDR3 reads CASSGGLGQPQHF. In nucleotides, the CDR3 is TGTGCCAGCAGTGGAGGGCTGGGGCAGCCCCAGCATTTT.

The chain joins TRBV27 to TRBJ2-7, with D possibly TRBD2 on 6 matching bases. Germline CDR1 and CDR2: MNHEY and SMNVEV (reference sequence). Trimming stripped 3 bases from V and 2 bases from J, with 14 bases between. CDR3 size: 15 residues. CDR3 nucleotides: TGTGCCAGCAGTTTTCGGGATAGCGGCCCCTACGAGCAGTACTTC. It translates to CASSFRDSGPYEQYF.

The chain employs TRBV13 and TRBJ2-7; 10 bases align to TRBD2. J gave up 7 bases and V 5 bases, and 11 bases lay outside the gene matches. The CDR3 consists of 15 residues. Germline CDR1 is PRHDT and CDR2 is FYEKMQ (reference sequence). The CDR3 sequence: CASSTLAGGLGEQYF. In DNA, the CDR3 is TGTGCCAGCAGCACTTTAGCGGGAGGTCTAGGGGAGCAGTACTTC.

The chain joins TRBV5-4 to TRBJ2-5; D is perhaps TRBD2 (6 bases). In germline, CDR1 is SGHNT, CDR2 YYREEE (reference sequence). With 4 bases removed from V and 1 base from J, the gap between germline ends came to 11 bases. The CDR3 has 14 amino acids. CDR3 region: CASSGRGFQETQYF. The CDR3 nucleotides are TGTGCCAGCAGCGGCCGGGGGTTCCAAGAGACCCAGTACTTC.

V and J are TRBV9 and TRBJ2-1, with 14 bases identical to TRBD2. Germline V gene sequence: CDR1 SGDLS, CDR2 YYNGEE. The ends lost 3 bases at V and 8 bases at J; junction bases unmatched: 4. CDR3 length equals 15 residues. This chain's CDR3 is CASSAGLAGGDEQFF. As DNA, the CDR3 is TGTGCCAGCAGCGCCGGACTAGCGGGGGGAGATGAGCAGTTCTTC.

The rearrangement uses TRBV4-3 and TRBJ2-2, with 7 bases identical to TRBD1. The CDR3 sequence is 15 residues long. Trimming removed 3 bases from V and 5 bases from J; junction bases left unmatched: 6. The germline CDR1 and CDR2 sequences are LGHNA and YSLEER. Here the CDR3 DNA reads TGCGCCAGCAGCCAGCCCGACAGGGTTACCGGGGAGCTGTTTTTT. Translating gives CASSQPDRVTGELFF.

V usage is TRBV6-9 and J usage is TRBJ1-5, with 8 bases identical to TRBD1. Germline loops: CDR1 MNHGY, CDR2 SVAAGI. This CDR3 is built from 14 residues. V was clipped by 5 bases and J by 9 bases; unmatched bases: 9. The CDR3, as DNA: TGTGCCAGCAGTAAAACAGGGGGTCCTTCGCCCCAGCATTTT. It yields the protein CASSKTGGPSPQHF.

The chain joins TRBV15 to TRBJ2-1; 14 bases agree with TRBD2. Germline V gives CDR1 LNHNV, CDR2 YYDKDF (reference sequence). The V segment lost 4 bases and the J segment 8 bases; nucleotides outside the gene matches: 4. CDR3 length equals 15 residues. In nucleotides, the CDR3 is TGTGCCACCAGCACGGGACTAGCGGGGGCCTATGAGCAGTTCTTC. Translated, it gives CATSTGLAGAYEQFF. Together with reference TRBV15 and TRBJ2-1, the CDR3 gives the full variable domain: DAMVIQNPRYQVTQFGKPVTLSCSQTLNHNVMYWYQQKSSQAPKLLFHYYDKDFNNEADTPDNFQSRRPNTSFCFLDIRSPGLGDTAMYLCATSTGLAGAYEQFFGPGTRLTVL.

The rearrangement links TRBV15 to TRBJ1-4; unclear D gene. The CDR3 extends over 13 amino acids. V was cut by 2 bases and J by 8 bases, with 9 bases left in between. Germline CDR1 and CDR2: LNHNV and YYDKDF (reference sequence). The CDR3, as DNA: TGTGCCACCAGCAGAACGGCGGGAGAAAAACTGTTTTTT. Its protein product is CATSRTAGEKLFF.

The V gene is TRBV14, the J gene TRBJ2-3; 8 bases map to TRBD1. V dropped 4 bases and J dropped 6; count of bases not matched to a gene: 12. There are 16 residues in the CDR3. Germline-derived CDR1 and CDR2 are SGHDN and FVKESK. CDR3 protein: CASSPGGSRLSDTQYF. For the CDR3, the DNA is TGTGCCAGCAGCCCAGGGGGCAGCCGTCTTTCGGATACGCAGTATTTT.

This clone has just one count. The J gene is TRBJ1-1, the V gene TRBV29-1; D may be TRBD1 (5 bases). V was clipped by 3 bases and J by 6 bases, with 23 bases between them. Germline assignment: CDR1 SQVTM and CDR2 ANQGSEA. The CDR3 loop spans 16 amino acids. This CDR3 reads CSVDTGLSTNKAEAFF. As DNA, the CDR3 is TGCAGCGTTGATACGGGACTCTCCACTAATAAGGCTGAAGCTTTCTTT.